Included here is one T cell receptor beta chain sequence, with context. Its antigen is not identified. These data are taken from a study of shared clonotypes between healthy human individuals. About the study: Used for every donor were three CD4 naive, three CD4 memory, two CD8 naive and one CD8 memory plate.

Study-wide results and limits: Sequencing depth was predicted to influence how clonotypes are shared among donors. It was only blood that was sampled, and tissue repertoires likely differ. Naive subsets tended to show greater estimated richness than memory subsets.

Some clones are missing from TCRdb's copy, which holds only in-frame ones; the method was immunoSEQ multiplex PCR. This table has more than 1.2 million clones, around 98.5% appearing once. The sequencing sample was made of naive CD4+ T cells sorted from blood. The subset: CD45RA+ positively selected. The clonotype comes from a man in his thirties or forties in good health.

The CDR3 bases are TGTGCCAGCAGCTTGGAGGCAGATGCCTTACACCAAGCTTTCTTT. Protein sequence: CASSLEADALHQAFF. The chain couples TRBV5-4 to TRBJ1-1; no clear D. The V gene lost 0 bases and the J gene lost 9 bases, with 18 bases spanning the gap. CDR1 is SGHNT, CDR2 YYREEE, per germline (reference sequence). The CDR3 is made up of 15 amino acids.